Listed here are 32 T cell receptor beta chains from one sample, sequenced in a study of shared clonotypes between healthy human individuals. Only in-frame clones appear in the TCRdb table, and some are missing; sequencing was by immunoSEQ multiplex PCR. Here the sample spans approximately 500,000 clones, more than 65% being singletons. Sequencing was carried out using PBMCs. The receptors here all came from a woman aged 40 to 50 in good health. Some clones in this sample may be carry-over from other donors' samples.

This chain joins TRBV18 and TRBJ2-1; 14 nucleotides agree with TRBD2. Germline CDR1 is KGHSH and CDR2 is LQKENI. The CDR3 is 19 amino acids. The ends lost 3 bases at V and 2 bases at J; junction bases unmatched: 9. Here the CDR3 DNA reads TGTGCCAGCTCACCGACTAGCGGGAGGGCCGTGGACCCCTACAATGAGCAGTTCTTC. The encoded protein is CASSPTSGRAVDPYNEQFF.

V and J are TRBV6-6 and TRBJ1-1; D is uncertain. Germline-derived CDR1 and CDR2 are MNHNY and SVGAGI (reference sequence). The CDR3 is 15 amino acids. V gave up 0 bases and J gave up 6 bases, with 14 bases separating them. CDR3 in DNA: TGTGCCAGCAGTTACTCGACACCCGGCGACTCTGAAGCTTTCTTT. Amino acid sequence: CASSYSTPGDSEAFF.

This clone has a single count. The V and J genes are TRBV19 and TRBJ1-1, with D hard to call. V lost 6 bases to trimming and J lost 3 bases, with 11 bases between them. This CDR3 is 13 amino acids long. In germline, CDR1 is LNHDA, CDR2 SQIVND (reference sequence). DNA for the CDR3: TGTGCCAGTAGCCCTACTCAATACACTGAAGCTTTCTTT. This gives the protein CASSPTQYTEAFF.

The CDR3 bases are TGCGCCAGCAGCTCCCAACCGGGACAGGGGTCCTACGAGCAGTACTTC. Translation: CASSSQPGQGSYEQYF. The V call is TRBV5-1, the J call TRBJ2-7; the match to TRBD1 covers 10 bases. The V gene's germline CDR1 is SGHRS and CDR2 YFSETQ. This CDR3 region has 16 residues. J lost 1 base, V lost 3 bases, and 7 bases had no gene match.

The chain joins TRBV21-1 to TRBJ2-5. TRBV21-1 is a pseudogene segment. CDR3 length: 15 residues. The CDR3 spells CASSKRDLPQETQYF. CDR3 sequence (DNA): TGTGCCAGCAGCAAAAGGGACCTACCTCAAGAGACCCAGTACTTC.

This clone was found once. The chain is built from TRBV28 and TRBJ2-7, with D hard to call. This CDR3 contains 13 residues. Trimming cost V 6 bases and J 6 bases, with 15 bases left between them. CDR1 MDHEN and CDR2 SYDVKM come from the germline V gene. CDR3 nucleotides: TGTGCCAGCAGAAATAGAGATTTGGGCGAGCAGTACTTC. This sequence encodes CASRNRDLGEQYF.

The chain recombines TRBV7-3 with TRBJ2-1; 8 bases agree with TRBD2. V was clipped by 5 bases and J by 4 bases; unmatched bases: 7. The germline V gene encodes CDR1 SGHTA and CDR2 FQGTGA. CDR3 size: 15 residues. The CDR3 is CASSTGTSTYNEQFF. DNA of the CDR3: TGTGCCAGCAGCACCGGGACTAGTACTTACAATGAGCAGTTCTTC.

This clone has just one count. The chain combines TRBV28 with TRBJ1-2; D is possibly TRBD1 (6 bases). CDR1 and CDR2 (germline): MDHEN, SYDVKM. The CDR3 has 14 residues. The V end lost 3 bases, the J end lost 2 bases, and 10 bases lay between the germline ends. CDR3 bases: TGTGCCAGCAGTTTGCAGGGGCTCAACTATGGCTACACCTTC. Translation gives CASSLQGLNYGYTF.

This chain uses TRBV5-1 with TRBJ2-2, with D possibly TRBD2 on 6 matching bases. Germline V lookup: CDR1 SGHRS, CDR2 YFSETQ. This CDR3 spans 15 amino acids. Trimming left V 6 bases short and J 4 bases short, with 16 bases between. CDR3 sequence: CASTGGGAGTGELFF. The CDR3 region has the DNA TGCGCCAGCACGGGTGGAGGGGCCGGCACCGGGGAGCTGTTTTTT.

The V and J genes are TRBV7-3 and TRBJ2-7; TRBD1 matches 9 bases. V was clipped by 3 bases and J by 4 bases; unmatched bases: 4. Germline V lookup: CDR1 SGHTA, CDR2 FQGTGA. The CDR3 sequence is 14 residues long. CDR3 sequence reads: CASSLGQGQYEQYF. The CDR3 coding sequence is TGTGCCAGCAGCTTGGGACAGGGCCAGTACGAGCAGTACTTC.

This chain connects TRBV7-9 to TRBJ2-7, with 11 bases that match TRBD1. V lost 1 base and J lost 5; bases outside the gene matches: 4. CDR3 length: 15 amino acids. Germline V gives CDR1 SEHNR, CDR2 FQNEAQ (reference sequence). CDR3 loop: CASSLVGTGGNEQYF. The DNA for the CDR3 is TGTGCCAGCAGCTTAGTCGGGACAGGGGGTAACGAGCAGTACTTC.

The gene calls are TRBV7-2 and TRBJ2-5, with 9 bases fitting TRBD2. The CDR3 contains 15 residues. With 5 bases clipped from V and 5 bases from J, the junction kept 9 bases outside the gene matches. Germline assignment: CDR1 SGHTA and CDR2 FQGNSA. The DNA for the CDR3 is TGTGCCAGCAGCCAAGATAGCGGGAGTGGCGAGACCCAGTACTTC. Amino acid sequence: CASSQDSGSGETQYF.

The chain employs TRBV20-1 and TRBJ2-7; the D gene is possibly TRBD2 (6 bases). The CDR3 is 10 amino acids. Germline CDR1 and CDR2: DFQATT and SNEGSKA (reference sequence). V shed 6 bases and J shed 7 bases, with 10 bases lying between them. Here the CDR3 reads CSAVGTEQYF. CDR3 sequence (DNA): TGCAGTGCCGTAGGGACTGAGCAGTACTTC.

This clone has more than one count but fewer than ten. This chain connects TRBV5-1 to TRBJ1-1; D unclear. Germline CDR1 SGHRS, CDR2 YFSETQ. Between the trimmed V and J ends, which lost 6 bases and 4 bases, there was a span of 16 bases. The CDR3 covers 14 residues. CDR3 DNA: TGCGCCAGCACCCTGCGAGGCAGACCCACTGAAGCTTTCTTT. Translated: CASTLRGRPTEAFF.

The rearrangement links TRBV25-1 to TRBJ1-6; TRBD1 matches 8 bases. V lost 2 bases, J lost 1 base, and 4 bases stayed unmatched. Germline V gives CDR1 MGHDK, CDR2 SYGVNS. The CDR3 is 17 residues long. The CDR3 DNA reads as TGTGCCAGCAGTGAACTGACAGGGGCGTCCTATAATTCACCCCTCCACTTT. Amino acids: CASSELTGASYNSPLHF.

The chain has TRBV5-1 and TRBJ2-7, with 9 bases matching TRBD1. There are 15 residues in the CDR3. J gave up 3 bases and V 0 bases, and 4 bases lay outside the gene matches. Germline CDR1 SGHRS, CDR2 YFSETQ. CDR3: CASSLVRTGDYEQYF. The DNA of the CDR3 is TGCGCCAGCAGCTTGGTGAGGACAGGGGACTACGAGCAGTACTTC.

The sample holds many counts of this clone. This rearrangement joins TRBV7-9 to TRBJ2-1; weak D call: TRBD2 (5 bases). This CDR3 has 16 residues. Trimming shortened V by 4 bases and J by 4 bases, and 17 bases separated the two germline ends. The germline V gene encodes CDR1 SEHNR and CDR2 FQNEAQ (reference sequence). CDR3 protein: CASSSENSRAYNEQFF. Written as DNA, the CDR3 is TGTGCCAGCAGCTCCGAAAACTCGCGGGCATACAATGAGCAGTTCTTC.

This clone was counted only a few times. V gene TRBV19 combines with J gene TRBJ2-3; D not resolved. The V and J ends lost 1 base and 5 bases respectively, with 1 base between them. The germline V gene encodes CDR1 LNHDA and CDR2 SQIVND (reference sequence). This CDR3 is 11 amino acids long. CDR3 residues: CASSIGDTQYF. The CDR3 DNA reads TGTGCCAGTAGTATAGGAGATACGCAGTATTTT. Full variable domain (missing parts from reference TRBV19 and TRBJ2-3): DGGITQSPKYLFRKEGQNVTLSCEQNLNHDAMYWYRQDPGQGLRLIYYSQIVNDFQKGDIAEGYSVSREKKESFPLTVTSAQKNPTAFYLCASSIGDTQYFGPGTRLTVL.

This chain uses TRBV29-1 with TRBJ1-4; D possibly corresponds to TRBD1 (5 bases). The germline CDR1 and CDR2 sequences are SQVTM and ANQGSEA. The ends were cut back, 6 bases at V and 10 bases at J, with 18 bases in the middle. The CDR3 is 13 amino acids. CDR3 DNA sequence: TGCAGCGTGACCTTAGTGAGGGACGGAAAACTGTTTTTT. Protein product: CSVTLVRDGKLFF.

The chain employs TRBV7-2 and TRBJ2-5; TRBD2 is a possible D gene (6 bases). The CDR3 extends over 16 amino acids. Germline CDR1 is SGHTA and CDR2 is FQGNSA. V was shortened by 2 bases and J by 5 bases, with 18 bases between the two germline ends. Here the CDR3 DNA reads TGTGCCAGCAGCTTATTTCTCGGGAGTGGTGGTGAGACCCAGTACTTC. Its protein product is CASSLFLGSGGETQYF.

This clone was counted a single time. V is TRBV7-2 and J is TRBJ2-7, with 10 bases fitting TRBD2. From germline, CDR1 is SGHTA and CDR2 FQGNSA. The CDR3 is 16 amino acids. Losses at the gene ends were 1 base for V and 4 bases for J; bases not matched to a gene: 7. This chain's CDR3 is CASSLGSGRAIYEQYF. CDR3 sequence (DNA): TGTGCCAGCAGCTTAGGGAGCGGGAGGGCTATATACGAGCAGTACTTC.

V is TRBV5-1 and J is TRBJ2-7; maybe TRBD2 (5 bases). CDR1 and CDR2 (germline): SGHRS, YFSETQ. The CDR3 has 13 residues. Between the trimmed V and J ends, which lost 4 bases and 4 bases, there was a span of 12 bases. CDR3 sequence (DNA): TGCGCCAGCAGCCCTGGTGGGGAGTACGAGCAGTACTTC. Translated: CASSPGGEYEQYF.

This clone was seen a handful of times. The chain links TRBV10-1 to TRBJ2-1; maybe TRBD1 (5 bases). Germline CDR1 and CDR2: WNHNN and SYGVQD (reference sequence). The V end was cut by 6 bases, the J end by 9 bases, with 12 bases between. CDR3 length: 12 residues. CDR3 DNA: TGCGCCAGCAGAAGTGGGCAGGGTGAGCAGTTCTTC. It yields the protein CASRSGQGEQFF.

This chain uses TRBV7-2 with TRBJ2-3; a possible D gene is TRBD1 (5 bases). V lost 9 bases and J 0 bases, leaving 10 bases between the germline ends. The germline V gene encodes CDR1 SGHTA and CDR2 FQGNSA. This CDR3 comprises 13 residues. CDR3 bases: TGTGCCAGTATGGGGCGTAGCACAGATACGCAGTATTTT. It specifies CASMGRSTDTQYF.

The chain combines TRBV19 with TRBJ1-4; D is unclear. Germline loops: CDR1 LNHDA, CDR2 SQIVND (reference sequence). This CDR3 comprises 13 residues. Trimming cost V 8 bases and J 0 bases, with 7 bases left between them. The CDR3: CASGRATNEKLFF. For the CDR3, the DNA is TGTGCCAGTGGTCGGGCAACTAATGAAAAACTGTTTTTT.

The J gene is TRBJ2-7, the V gene TRBV4-1; 7 bases line up with TRBD1. The CDR3 is 15 residues long. Unmatched junction bases numbered 7, after V lost 2 bases and J lost 3 bases. Germline-derived CDR1 and CDR2 are MGHRA and YSYEKL. The CDR3 sequence: CASSQPGQRIYEQYF. CDR3 DNA: TGCGCCAGCAGCCAACCGGGACAGAGGATCTACGAGCAGTACTTC.

Note on this clone: Distinct nucleotide sequences in the sample also encode this CDR3. The chain has TRBV7-2 and TRBJ1-4; D is undetermined. Germline CDR1 SGHTA, CDR2 FQGNSA. CDR3 size: 12 residues. V gave up 1 base and J gave up 5 bases, with 2 bases separating them. Here the CDR3 DNA reads TGTGCCAGCAGCTTAGGGAATGAAAAACTGTTTTTT. Protein product: CASSLGNEKLFF.

This chain connects TRBV5-1 to TRBJ2-3; 9 positions match TRBD1. V gave up 3 bases and J gave up 0 bases; unmatched junction bases: 2. The CDR3 runs to 15 residues. From germline, CDR1 is SGHRS and CDR2 YFSETQ. The CDR3 DNA sequence: TGCGCCAGCAGCTCCGGACAGGGGAGCACAGATACGCAGTATTTT. This translates into CASSSGQGSTDTQYF. Full variable domain (missing parts from reference TRBV5-1 and TRBJ2-3): KAGVTQTPRYLIKTRGQQVTLSCSPISGHRSVSWYQQTPGQGLQFLFEYFSETQRNKGNFPGRFSGRQFSNSRSEMNVSTLELGDSALYLCASSSGQGSTDTQYFGPGTRLTVL.

The chain carries TRBV28 and TRBJ2-1; 8 bases fit TRBD2. Germline assignment: CDR1 MDHEN and CDR2 SYDVKM. With V trimmed by 5 bases and J by 7 bases, 7 bases remained unmatched. The CDR3 is 14 residues long. The CDR3 DNA is TGTGCCAGCAGTGAAGGCGGGAGGTCAAATGAGCAGTTCTTC. Translated, it gives CASSEGGRSNEQFF.

The V call is TRBV7-3, the J call TRBJ1-1, with TRBD1 matching over 7 bases. The CDR3 is 16 residues long. In germline, CDR1 is SGHTA, CDR2 FQGTGA. V was pared by 5 bases and J by 3 bases, with 12 bases of the junction left unmatched. CDR3 sequence: CASSAHPGGWDTEAFF. The DNA for the CDR3 is TGTGCCAGCAGCGCCCACCCAGGGGGTTGGGACACTGAAGCTTTCTTT.

The chain carries TRBV21-1 and TRBJ1-2; the DNA was not used to check the table's D call, TRBD1. TRBV21-1 is a pseudogene. This CDR3 has 11 amino acids. The CDR3 region is CASRGQGGYTF. CDR3 sequence (DNA): TGTGCCAGCAGAGGACAGGGTGGCTACACCTTC.

The CDR3 region has the DNA TGTGCCAGCAGCTTAGTAGCGGGAGGGCCTACAACCGGGGAGCTGTTTTTT. This translates into CASSLVAGGPTTGELFF. The chain employs TRBV7-6 and TRBJ2-2; 11 positions match TRBD2. Germline V gene data show CDR1 as SGHVS and CDR2 as FNYEAQ. V lost 1 base, J lost 5 bases, and 6 bases stayed unmatched. The CDR3 consists of 17 residues.